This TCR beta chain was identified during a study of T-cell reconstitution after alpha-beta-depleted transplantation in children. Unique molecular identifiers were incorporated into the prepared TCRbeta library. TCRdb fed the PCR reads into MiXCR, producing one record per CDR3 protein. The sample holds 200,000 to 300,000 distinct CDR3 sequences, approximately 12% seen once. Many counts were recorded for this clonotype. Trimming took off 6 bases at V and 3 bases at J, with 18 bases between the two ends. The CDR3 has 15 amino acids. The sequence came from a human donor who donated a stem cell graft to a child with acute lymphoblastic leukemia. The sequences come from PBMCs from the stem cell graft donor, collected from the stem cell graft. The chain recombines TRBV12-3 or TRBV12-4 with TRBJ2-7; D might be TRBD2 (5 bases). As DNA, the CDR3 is TGTGCCAGCAGGCCTCCGGGATCTCAAAGCTACGAGCAGTACTTC. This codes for CASRPPGSQSYEQYF.